The 27 T cell receptor beta chains below were found in one sample sequenced in a study of T-cell memory formation after mild COVID-19. One entry per CDR3 protein results from TCRdb running MiXCR on the 5' RACE reads. Of 130,000 to 150,000 distinct CDR3 sequences in the sample, approximately 6% are singletons; the top ten hold 2% to 2.5%. The sequencing sample was made of PBMCs or a T cell subset sorted from them (not recorded which). The receptors shown here come from an adult woman who had mild COVID-19 (a few samples of this study predate the infection). Cell type and time point are not known.

V gene TRBV25-1 combines with J gene TRBJ2-5; D might be TRBD2 (6 bases). The CDR3 totals 14 residues. Germline CDR1 reads MGHDK; CDR2 reads SYGVNS. Trimming took 2 bases from V and 3 from J, leaving 10 bases between them. CDR3 region: CASSEVGSKETQYF. CDR3 DNA sequence: TGTGCCAGCAGTGAAGTCGGGAGTAAAGAGACCCAGTACTTC.

Comments on this clonotype: A single base separates this from a much larger clone, so it may be a read error. This sequence joins TRBV20-1 and TRBJ2-3; maybe TRBD1 (5 bases). The CDR3 runs 13 residues. Germline CDR1 is DFQATT and CDR2 is SNEGSKA (reference sequence). Deletions cut 5 bases from V and 4 bases from J, with 13 bases between. CDR3 sequence: CSAQTRASDTQYF. The CDR3 nucleotides read TGCAGTGCTCAGACCAGGGCGTCAGATACGCAGTATTTT.

This clonotype was detected only a few times. The gene calls are TRBV19 and TRBJ2-1, with 10 bases identical to TRBD2. CDR1 and CDR2 (germline): LNHDA, SQIVND (reference sequence). The V gene end was trimmed by 4 bases and the J gene end by 0 bases; junction bases not matched to a gene: 6. The CDR3 length is 17 residues. CDR3 nucleotides: TGTGCCAGTAGTACCGCAAGCGGGAGGGCCTCCTACAATGAGCAGTTCTTC. This encodes CASSTASGRASYNEQFF. The entire variable domain, with the rest obtained from reference TRBV19 and TRBJ2-1, is as follows: DGGITQSPKYLFRKEGQNVTLSCEQNLNHDAMYWYRQDPGQGLRLIYYSQIVNDFQKGDIAEGYSVSREKKESFPLTVTSAQKNPTAFYLCASSTASGRASYNEQFFGPGTRLTVL.

The sample holds many counts of this clonotype. The chain has TRBV7-9 and TRBJ1-5; D gene ambiguous. The CDR3 spans 15 residues. V lost 1 base and J 0 bases, leaving 7 bases between the germline ends. Germline CDR1 reads SEHNR; CDR2 reads FQNEAQ (reference sequence). The CDR3 region has the DNA TGTGCCAGCAGCTTAGGGCAGGCTAGCAATCAGCCCCAGCATTTT. Protein sequence: CASSLGQASNQPQHF. The complete variable domain, with remaining parts taken from reference TRBV7-9 and TRBJ1-5, reads DTGVSQNPRHKITKRGQNVTFRCDPISEHNRLYWYRQTLGQGPEFLTYFQNEAQLEKSRLLSDRFSAERPKGSFSTLEIQRTEQGDSAMYLCASSLGQASNQPQHFGDGTRLSIL.

The table lists this clonotype with a few counts. The chain couples TRBV24-1 to TRBJ2-4; D ambiguous. V was pared by 2 bases and J by 9 bases, with 13 bases between. The length of the CDR3 is 14 residues. Germline V gene lookup returns CDR1 KGHDR and CDR2 SFDVKD. The CDR3 coding sequence is TGTGCCACCAGTGATTCCCCACTTGAGTCCATTCAGTACTTC. Its translation is CATSDSPLESIQYF.

In DNA, the CDR3 is TGTGCCAGCAGCCAAGGATCCGGGATGGGTGAAAAACTGTTTTTT. It encodes CASSQGSGMGEKLFF. This chain connects TRBV3-1 to TRBJ1-4; unclear D gene. The V gene's germline CDR1 is LGHDT and CDR2 YNNKEL (reference sequence). CDR3 length: 15 residues. The V end lost 1 base, the J end lost 7 bases, and 13 bases lay between the germline ends.

This clonotype was found a few times. V is TRBV20-1 and J is TRBJ1-2, with D perhaps matching TRBD1 (6 bases). The CDR3 consists of 17 residues. With 0 bases removed from V and 5 bases from J, the gap between germline ends came to 22 bases. Germline loops: CDR1 DFQATT, CDR2 SNEGSKA (reference sequence). The CDR3 sequence: CSARDLLQGPSVYGYTF. The CDR3 DNA reads as TGCAGTGCTAGAGATCTCTTGCAGGGGCCATCGGTGTATGGCTACACCTTC.

V usage is TRBV11-2 and J usage is TRBJ2-7, with TRBD2 matching 9 bases. This CDR3 comprises 15 residues. The V and J ends lost 1 base and 5 bases, in that order; junction bases with no gene match: 6. Germline CDR1 and CDR2: SGHAT and FQNNGV. CDR3 in DNA: TGTGCCAGCAGCTTAGTGGCTAGCGGGGCCCACGAGCAGTACTTC. Amino acids: CASSLVASGAHEQYF.

Written as DNA, the CDR3 is TGTGCCAGCAGGGATGGACAGGGGGGCCAAGAGACCCAGTACTTC. Protein: CASRDGQGGQETQYF. The V gene is TRBV6-6, the J gene TRBJ2-5, with 10 bases aligning to TRBD1. In germline, CDR1 is MNHNY, CDR2 SVGAGI (reference sequence). The CDR3 extends over 15 amino acids. With 6 bases clipped from V and 1 base from J, the junction kept 5 bases outside the gene matches.

This clonotype was seen more than once but under ten times. This sequence joins TRBV6-5 and TRBJ2-4, with 8 bases that match TRBD2. The germline gives CDR1 MNHEY, CDR2 SVGAGI. The CDR3 loop spans 15 amino acids. The V gene end was trimmed by 4 bases and the J gene end by 2 bases; junction bases not matched to a gene: 4. CDR3 bases: TGTGCCAGCAGTTGGGGACTAGATCCCAAAAACATTCAGTACTTC. It translates to CASSWGLDPKNIQYF.

The rearrangement joins TRBV14 to TRBJ1-4; maybe TRBD1 (6 bases). This CDR3 spans 16 amino acids. The germline V gene encodes CDR1 SGHDN and CDR2 FVKESK. V lost 4 bases, J lost 0 bases, and 12 bases lay in between. CDR3 nucleotide sequence: TGTGCCAGCAGCCCAGGACAGCGGTCAACTAATGAAAAACTGTTTTTT. Protein product: CASSPGQRSTNEKLFF.

This clonotype appeared many times. The chain combines TRBV7-3 with TRBJ2-2, with 8 bases matching TRBD2. Germline assignment: CDR1 SGHTA and CDR2 FQGTGA. Trimming removed 5 bases from V and 2 bases from J; junction bases left unmatched: 10. This CDR3 comprises 17 residues. The CDR3 here is CASSLFSGLANTGELFF. The CDR3 DNA reads TGTGCCAGCAGCCTTTTTTCCGGACTAGCAAACACCGGGGAGCTGTTTTTT.

V usage is TRBV12-3 or TRBV12-4 and J usage is TRBJ2-7; D possibly uses TRBD1 or TRBD2 (6 bases each). V was shortened by 5 bases and J by 4 bases, with 21 bases between the two germline ends. CDR3 length equals 16 residues. DNA of the CDR3: TGTGCCAGCAGTGAGGGGGGACTTACGGTATCTTACGAGCAGTACTTC. This translates into CASSEGGLTVSYEQYF.

Worth noting for this clonotype: A much bigger clone sits one base away, suggesting this may be a read error. J is TRBJ1-1 and V is TRBV15, with D tentatively TRBD1 (6 bases). V lost 2 bases and J 4 bases, leaving 14 bases between the germline ends. Germline V gives CDR1 LNHNV, CDR2 YYDKDF (reference sequence). The CDR3 spans 15 residues. The CDR3, as DNA: TGTGCCACCAGCAGATATACAGGGATGGGCACTGAAGCTTTCTTT. It is translated as CATSRYTGMGTEAFF.

A few counts support this clonotype. The rearrangement joins TRBV9 to TRBJ1-6, with D unclear. The germline V gene has CDR1 SGDLS and CDR2 YYNGEE. V was trimmed by 3 bases and J by 9 bases, leaving 10 bases between them. CDR3 size: 13 residues. CDR3 amino acids: CASSDGTSSPLHF. In DNA, the CDR3 is TGTGCCAGCAGCGACGGAACTTCTTCACCCCTCCACTTT.

This clonotype was counted a few times. This chain links TRBV5-1 with TRBJ2-3; 7 positions agree with TRBD2. The CDR3 spans 14 residues. The V gene end was trimmed by 6 bases and the J gene end by 4 bases; junction bases not matched to a gene: 8. Germline loops: CDR1 SGHRS, CDR2 YFSETQ. The DNA of the CDR3 is TGCGCCAGCACGGCGGGGGAAGTCTCAGATACGCAGTATTTT. Translation gives CASTAGEVSDTQYF.

This clonotype was counted many times. The rearrangement uses TRBV7-9 and TRBJ2-7; maybe TRBD1 (5 bases). Trimming pared 5 bases from V and 3 bases from J, leaving 17 bases between. CDR3 size: 15 residues. CDR1 and CDR2 from the germline V gene are SEHNR and FQNEAQ (reference sequence). CDR3 amino acids: CASSRGRGLYYEQYF. Written as DNA, the CDR3 is TGTGCCAGCAGCCGCGGTAGGGGATTGTACTACGAGCAGTACTTC.

The V gene is TRBV5-5, the J gene TRBJ2-5; 13 bases map to TRBD2. J gave up 4 bases and V 4 bases, and 13 bases lay outside the gene matches. Germline V gives CDR1 SGHKS, CDR2 YYEKEE (reference sequence). This CDR3 has 18 residues. CDR3 loop: CASSLSLLAGGSGETQYF. CDR3 in DNA: TGTGCCAGCAGCCTAAGTCTACTAGCGGGGGGGAGCGGAGAGACCCAGTACTTC.

The sample holds many counts of this clonotype. This chain's CDR3 is CASSLVGQGPGTEAFF. CDR3 coding DNA: TGTGCCAGCAGCTTAGTAGGGCAGGGCCCCGGGACTGAAGCTTTCTTT. J is TRBJ1-1 and V is TRBV7-2; the D gene is possibly TRBD1 (5 bases). The CDR3 extends over 16 amino acids. The V gene's germline CDR1 is SGHTA and CDR2 FQGNSA. The germline V and J ends were trimmed by 1 base and 5 bases, with 17 bases remaining between them.

This rearrangement joins TRBV5-6 to TRBJ2-2; D gene ambiguous. The CDR3 covers 12 residues. Germline V gene sequence: CDR1 SGHDT, CDR2 YYEEEE. V was clipped by 5 bases and J by 5 bases, with 7 bases between them. The CDR3 protein is CASSPWTGELFF. Here the CDR3 DNA reads TGTGCCAGCAGTCCCTGGACCGGGGAGCTGTTTTTT.

This clonotype was seen repeatedly, ten times or more. The rearrangement uses TRBV7-2 and TRBJ2-7; 11 nucleotides align to TRBD2. Looked up from germline, CDR1 is SGHTA and CDR2 is FQGNSA. V shed 4 bases and J 3 bases; nucleotides not matched to a gene: 8. The CDR3 extends over 16 amino acids. CDR3 residues: CASSSGPGTSGYEQYF. The CDR3 DNA follows: TGTGCCAGCAGCTCTGGTCCCGGGACTAGCGGCTACGAGCAGTACTTC.

V and J are TRBV6-2 or TRBV6-3 and TRBJ2-2; possible D gene TRBD1, 5 bases. The CDR3 runs 14 residues. The V gene lost 7 bases and the J gene lost 3 bases, with 12 bases spanning the gap. Germline CDR1 reads MNHEY; CDR2 reads SVGEGT. CDR3 bases: TGTGCCAGCATTCTAGGGGCTTACACCGGGGAGCTGTTTTTT. Its translation is CASILGAYTGELFF.

This clonotype was detected ten times or more. The chain is built from TRBV7-9 and TRBJ2-5; a weak D match, TRBD2 (6 bases). V was shortened by 5 bases and J by 5 bases, with 18 bases between the two germline ends. The CDR3 has 15 residues. The germline gives CDR1 SEHNR, CDR2 FQNEAQ (reference sequence). The DNA for the CDR3 is TGTGCCAGCAGCGACTTTGGAGGGTTGGGGGAGACCCAGTACTTC. The encoded protein is CASSDFGGLGETQYF.

The chain uses TRBV7-3 and TRBJ2-1, with a possible D match to TRBD2 (6 bases). The CDR3 contains 12 residues. V was trimmed by 6 bases and J by 5 bases, leaving 8 bases between them. Germline CDR1 and CDR2: SGHTA and FQGTGA. CDR3 residues: CASSGGNNEQFF. CDR3 nucleotides: TGTGCCAGCAGTGGGGGGAACAATGAGCAGTTCTTC. The whole variable domain, remainder taken from reference TRBV7-3 and TRBJ2-1, is GAGVSQTPSNKVTEKGKYVELRCDPISGHTALYWYRQSLGQGPEFLIYFQGTGAADDSGLPNDRFFAVRPEGSVSTLKIQRTERGDSAVYLCASSGGNNEQFFGPGTRLTVL.

The V gene is TRBV9, the J gene TRBJ1-4, with 7 bases fitting TRBD1. V gave up 0 bases and J gave up 1 base; unmatched junction bases: 0. Per germline, CDR1 SGDLS and CDR2 YYNGEE. CDR3 length: 15 amino acids. This CDR3 is CASSVGTGTNEKLFF. DNA of the CDR3: TGTGCCAGCAGCGTAGGGACAGGAACTAATGAAAAACTGTTTTTT.

This clonotype turned up a few times. The chain is built from TRBV6-5 and TRBJ2-2, with D perhaps matching TRBD2 (6 bases). V was pared by 5 bases and J by 4 bases, with 17 bases between. This CDR3 contains 16 residues. The germline V gene has CDR1 MNHEY and CDR2 SVGAGI. The CDR3 spells CASSRDLRRLTGELFF. The CDR3 DNA reads as TGTGCCAGCAGTAGGGACTTGAGGAGGCTCACCGGGGAGCTGTTTTTT.

The rearrangement links TRBV2 to TRBJ2-7, with 8 positions matching TRBD2. Trimming removed 6 bases from V and 1 base from J; junction bases left unmatched: 5. The CDR3 contains 14 residues. Germline loops: CDR1 SNHLY, CDR2 FYNNEI. The CDR3, as DNA: TGTGCCAGCAGAGGACTAGCCGTATCCTACGAGCAGTACTTC. This gives the protein CASRGLAVSYEQYF.